The 25 T cell receptor beta chains reported below all come from one sample, sequenced in a study of identical twins. TCRdb passed the 5' RACE reads through MiXCR, listing each CDR3 protein once. The data show about 190,000 distinct CDR3 sequences, 15% seen once. These data also formed part of another study, on T cells expressing NK-cell markers.

What was sequenced was CD8+ T cells sorted from blood. The receptors stem from a woman in her late teens or twenties in good health.

V is TRBV6-2 or TRBV6-3 and J is TRBJ1-2, with 10 bases matching TRBD1. After removal of 6 bases from V and 1 base from J, the junction contained 8 bases not matched to a gene. This CDR3 has 16 residues. The germline CDR1 and CDR2 sequences are MNHEY and SVGEGT. CDR3 residues: CASRGTGERHNYGYTF. The DNA for the CDR3 is TGTGCCAGCAGGGGGACAGGGGAGAGGCATAACTATGGCTACACCTTC.

The CDR3 region has the DNA TGTGCCACCAGAAAGGACAGGGGGTATCAGCCCCAGCATTTT. The encoded protein is CATRKDRGYQPQHF. The V gene is TRBV15, the J gene TRBJ1-5; 10 bases align to TRBD1. Germline V CDR1 and CDR2: LNHNV, YYDKDF (reference sequence). CDR3 length equals 14 residues. V lost 6 bases and J lost 5; bases outside the gene matches: 4.

The gene calls are TRBV7-2 and TRBJ1-1; 10 positions match TRBD1. This CDR3 is 15 amino acids long. The germline CDR1 and CDR2 sequences are SGHTA and FQGNSA. Trimming removed 5 bases from V and 6 bases from J; junction bases left unmatched: 9. For the CDR3, the DNA is TGTGCCAGCAGCATACTTTCCGGGACAGGGGCTGAAGCTTTCTTT. Amino acids: CASSILSGTGAEAFF. Full variable domain (outside the CDR3, taken from reference TRBV7-2 and TRBJ1-1): GAGVSQSPSNKVTEKGKDVELRCDPISGHTALYWYRQSLGQGLEFLIYFQGNSAPDKSGLPSDRFSAERTGGSVSTLTIQRTQQEDSAVYLCASSILSGTGAEAFFGQGTRLTVV.

In its sample, this clonotype was seen a few times. V is TRBV5-5 and J is TRBJ2-7; D tentatively fits TRBD1 or TRBD2 (5 bases each). With 4 bases removed from V and 6 bases from J, the gap between germline ends came to 20 bases. There are 15 residues in the CDR3. Germline V lookup: CDR1 SGHKS, CDR2 YYEKEE (reference sequence). This CDR3 reads CASSLRGQGWPEQYF. As DNA, the CDR3 is TGTGCCAGCAGCCTGAGGGGCCAGGGATGGCCCGAGCAGTACTTC.

This clonotype was seen more than once but under ten times. CDR3 nucleotide sequence: TGTGCCAGCAGCGCCAGGCGGGAGGGATTCAATGAGCAGTTCTTC. Residues: CASSARREGFNEQFF. This chain joins TRBV11-3 and TRBJ2-1, with 9 nucleotides matching TRBD2. Germline trimming cut 5 bases from V and 6 bases from J; bases unmatched to any gene: 8. CDR3 length: 15 amino acids. The V gene's germline CDR1 is SGHNT and CDR2 YENEEA.

The chain has TRBV30 and TRBJ2-3; no definite D call. In germline, CDR1 is GTSNPN, CDR2 SVGIG (reference sequence). This CDR3 is 15 amino acids long. V was pared by 3 bases and J by 1 base, with 14 bases between. CDR3 DNA sequence: TGTGCCTGGAGCGAACTGAAAATGGGCACAGATACGCAGTATTTT. Protein sequence: CAWSELKMGTDTQYF. Complete variable domain (other parts from reference TRBV30 and TRBJ2-3): SQTIHQWPATLVQPVGSPLSLECTVEGTSNPNLYWYRQAAGRGLQLLFYSVGIGQISSEVPQNLSASRPQDRQFILSSKKLLLSDSGFYLCAWSELKMGTDTQYFGPGTRLTVL.

The rearrangement uses TRBV29-1 and TRBJ2-7, with 11 bases lining up with TRBD1. The CDR3 runs 12 residues. CDR1 SQVTM and CDR2 ANQGSEA come from the germline V gene. The CDR3 reads CSVGKRTGGRNV. CDR3 DNA sequence: TGCAGCGTTGGGAAGCGGACAGGGGGCCGGAACGTC.

V usage is TRBV5-5 and J usage is TRBJ2-1; TRBD2 might be the D (6 bases). This CDR3 spans 14 amino acids. Germline V gene lookup returns CDR1 SGHKS and CDR2 YYEKEE (reference sequence). Trimming pared 2 bases from V and 5 bases from J, leaving 11 bases between. The CDR3 region has the DNA TGTGCCAGCAGCTTCACGACGGGAGACAATGAGCAGTTCTTC. Translating gives CASSFTTGDNEQFF.

This clonotype showed up many times. The chain uses TRBV6-1 and TRBJ1-1; tentative D call: TRBD1 (5 bases). Germline values: CDR1 MNHNS, CDR2 SASEGT. This CDR3 is 11 amino acids long. V was pared by 6 bases and J by 4 bases, with 6 bases between. The CDR3 here is CASRQGTEAFF. The CDR3 DNA is TGTGCCAGCAGGCAGGGCACTGAAGCTTTCTTT.

As concerns this clonotype: One end of the junction varies from germline; a read error may be responsible. The chain has TRBV29-1 and TRBJ1-1; D perhaps matches TRBD1 (6 bases). This CDR3 region has 12 residues. Germline V gene sequence: CDR1 SQVTM, CDR2 ANQGSEA. CDR3 sequence (DNA): TGCAGCGTCGAAGGGGGTGGTACTGAAGCTTTCTTT. Protein sequence: CSVEGGGTEAFF.

V gene TRBV10-3 combines with J gene TRBJ2-3; 11 nucleotides match TRBD2. The CDR3 extends over 14 amino acids. V dropped 6 bases and J dropped 4; count of bases not matched to a gene: 3. Germline loops: CDR1 ENHRY, CDR2 SYGVKD. CDR3 region: CAIRTSGTADTQYF. As DNA, the CDR3 is TGTGCCATCAGGACTAGCGGGACGGCAGATACGCAGTATTTT.

The chain recombines TRBV6-2 or TRBV6-3 with TRBJ2-7; D is undetermined. The CDR3 is 11 amino acids. Germline-derived CDR1 and CDR2 are MNHEY and SVGEGT. V dropped 5 bases and J dropped 6 bases, with 8 bases sitting between them. The DNA of the CDR3 is TGTGCCAGCAGTCAGTGGGGCGAGCAGTACTTC. It is translated as CASSQWGEQYF.

This clonotype was counted ten times or more. This chain links TRBV2 with TRBJ1-1; D gene ambiguous. Trimming removed 10 bases from V and 1 base from J, with 10 bases in between. This CDR3 spans 12 amino acids. CDR1 is SNHLY, CDR2 FYNNEI, per germline. CDR3 coding DNA: TGTGCCATAAGACGGGAGAACACTGAAGCTTTCTTT. This encodes CAIRRENTEAFF.

This chain joins TRBV29-1 and TRBJ2-1, with a tentative D call TRBD2 (5 bases). This CDR3 spans 16 amino acids. Per the germline V gene, CDR1 is SQVTM and CDR2 is ANQGSEA. V was pared by 2 bases and J by 8 bases, with 22 bases between. CDR3: CSVESYGAGPRDEQFF. CDR3 DNA sequence: TGCAGCGTTGAAAGCTACGGAGCTGGGCCGAGGGATGAGCAGTTCTTC.

This clonotype was detected a few times. The V and J genes are TRBV7-9 and TRBJ2-3; D is unclear. This CDR3 has 14 amino acids. CDR1 is SEHNR, CDR2 FQNEAQ, per germline (reference sequence). Trimming took off 5 bases at V and 2 bases at J, with 11 bases between the two ends. As DNA, the CDR3 is TGTGCCAGCAGCACCACTATAGACACAGATACGCAGTATTTT. It codes for CASSTTIDTDTQYF.

This clonotype was counted only a few times. The rearrangement uses TRBV12-3 or TRBV12-4 and TRBJ1-5, with TRBD1 matching over 9 bases. V was pared by 3 bases and J by 9 bases, with 9 bases of the junction left unmatched. CDR3 length equals 15 residues. The CDR3 DNA reads TGTGCCAGCAGTTTTGGGACAGGGTCCACAGGGCCCCAGCATTTT. Translation gives CASSFGTGSTGPQHF.

This clonotype was counted a few times. CDR3 residues: CASSISGLAGGPGYEQYF. The DNA for the CDR3 is TGCGCCAGCAGCATATCCGGACTAGCGGGAGGGCCGGGTTACGAGCAGTACTTC. The chain joins TRBV5-1 to TRBJ2-7, with 15 bases fitting TRBD2. Germline V gene sequence: CDR1 SGHRS, CDR2 YFSETQ. This CDR3 has 18 amino acids. The V and J ends lost 4 bases and 4 bases, in that order; junction bases with no gene match: 12.

The chain is built from TRBV6-1 and TRBJ1-5, with 7 bases matching TRBD1. Trimming at V came to 2 bases and at J to 4 bases, leaving 5 bases not matched to a gene. Germline V gene data show CDR1 as MNHNS and CDR2 as SASEGT. The CDR3 has 15 amino acids. The CDR3 protein is CASSERDSLNQPQHF. The CDR3 DNA reads TGTGCCAGCAGTGAAAGGGACAGTCTTAATCAGCCCCAGCATTTT.

The sample holds many counts of this clonotype. The chain combines TRBV12-3 or TRBV12-4 with TRBJ1-2; 9 bases agree with TRBD1. This CDR3 has 13 amino acids. Trimming at V came to 5 bases and at J to 8 bases, leaving 6 bases not matched to a gene. The CDR3 loop reads CASSLGQGWGYTF. The CDR3 bases are TGTGCCAGCAGTCTAGGACAGGGGTGGGGCTACACCTTC.

The chain has TRBV9 and TRBJ2-1; 9 nucleotides agree with TRBD2. This CDR3 spans 17 amino acids. The V and J ends lost 4 bases and 4 bases, in that order; junction bases with no gene match: 12. The germline gives CDR1 SGDLS, CDR2 YYNGEE. For the CDR3, the DNA is TGTGCCAGCAGCCCAACTAGCGGGCGATACTCTTACAATGAGCAGTTCTTC. The encoded protein is CASSPTSGRYSYNEQFF. Based on the CDR3 plus reference TRBV9 and TRBJ2-1, the full variable domain is DSGVTQTPKHLITATGQRVTLRCSPRSGDLSVYWYQQSLDQGLQFLIQYYNGEERAKGNILERFSAQQFPDLHSELNLSSLELGDSALYFCASSPTSGRYSYNEQFFGPGTRLTVL.

V is TRBV25-1 and J is TRBJ2-1; 10 nucleotides match TRBD2. With 7 bases clipped from V and 15 bases from J, the junction kept 9 bases outside the gene matches. CDR3 length equals 12 residues. Germline V CDR1 and CDR2: MGHDK, SYGVNS. The CDR3 protein is CASTLAGEGMFF. CDR3 in DNA: TGTGCCAGCACTCTAGCGGGAGAAGGTATGTTCTTC. Combining the CDR3 with reference TRBV25-1 and TRBJ2-1 gives the whole variable domain EADIYQTPRYLVIGTGKKITLECSQTMGHDKMYWYQQDPGMELHLIHYSYGVNSTEKGDLSSESTVSRIRTEHFPLTLESARPSHTSQYLCASTLAGEGMFFGPGTRLTVL.

This clonotype was detected only a few times. The rearrangement joins TRBV29-1 to TRBJ2-1; D might be TRBD1 (6 bases). Germline CDR1 is SQVTM and CDR2 is ANQGSEA. This CDR3 comprises 14 residues. V dropped 3 bases and J dropped 0 bases, with 9 bases sitting between them. The CDR3 is CSVEGASSYNEQFF. In DNA form, the CDR3 reads TGCAGCGTTGAGGGGGCAAGCTCCTACAATGAGCAGTTCTTC.

This chain joins TRBV11-2 and TRBJ2-7; D not certain. The CDR3 is 12 residues long. Trimming took off 5 bases at V and 4 bases at J, with 9 bases between the two ends. Per the germline V gene, CDR1 is SGHAT and CDR2 is FQNNGV. The chain's CDR3 is CASSAVGYEQYF. The CDR3 DNA follows: TGTGCCAGCAGCGCGGTGGGGTACGAGCAGTACTTC.

The CDR3 spells CASSEALHGQQQETQYF. CDR3 in DNA: TGTGCCAGCAGTGAAGCGCTTCATGGACAGCAGCAAGAGACCCAGTACTTC. The chain employs TRBV2 and TRBJ2-5; D may be TRBD1 (6 bases). The V end lost 0 bases, the J end lost 2 bases, and 16 bases lay between the germline ends. Germline CDR1 and CDR2: SNHLY and FYNNEI. The CDR3 covers 17 residues.

The sample holds a few counts of this clonotype. The chain is built from TRBV4-3 and TRBJ2-5, with 8 nucleotides matching TRBD1. V gave up 2 bases and J gave up 5 bases; unmatched junction bases: 7. The CDR3 runs to 15 residues. Germline V lookup: CDR1 LGHNA, CDR2 YSLEER. CDR3 amino acids: CASSQSQGAKETQYF. CDR3 in DNA: TGCGCCAGCAGCCAAAGCCAGGGGGCAAAGGAGACCCAGTACTTC.